The 5 T cell receptor beta chains below were found in one sample sequenced in a study of blood T cells in healthy people across ages. Next came a second PCR, run for about 7 to 12 cycles, which used a sample-barcoded 5' primer along with a J-beta primer mix. MiXCR was run by TCRdb on the 5' RACE reads, yielding one entry per CDR3 protein. The data hold 1.5 million to 2 million distinct CDR3 sequences, with about 35% observed a single time. Material: blood. The receptors stem from a woman aged 25 to 39 in good health.

There are a few counts of this clonotype. The chain carries TRBV4-1 and TRBJ1-2; no definite D call. The length of the CDR3 is 13 residues. Trimming shortened V by 6 bases and J by 8 bases, and 16 bases separated the two germline ends. The germline gives CDR1 MGHRA, CDR2 YSYEKL. CDR3 sequence reads: CASSPPGRPGYTF. CDR3 nucleotides: TGCGCCAGCAGTCCACCCGGCAGGCCGGGCTACACCTTC.

This chain connects TRBV6-5 to TRBJ2-1; tentative D call: TRBD2 (7 bases). The germline V gene has CDR1 MNHEY and CDR2 SVGAGI. V was shortened by 3 bases and J by 7 bases, with 25 bases between the two germline ends. CDR3 size: 18 residues. The CDR3 protein is CASSYLPGGQNSHNEQFF. Here the CDR3 DNA reads TGTGCCAGCAGTTATCTTCCCGGGGGGCAAAACTCGCATAATGAGCAGTTCTTC.

In its sample, this clonotype was seen a few times. The V call is TRBV4-1, the J call TRBJ1-5; D uncertain. Trimming shortened V by 4 bases and J by 1 base, and 11 bases separated the two germline ends. Germline V gives CDR1 MGHRA, CDR2 YSYEKL. The CDR3 totals 15 residues. CDR3 sequence (DNA): TGCGCCAGCAGCCTGGACCTGTGGAGCAATCAGCCCCAGCATTTT. Translated: CASSLDLWSNQPQHF.

The rearrangement uses TRBV2 and TRBJ2-1, with a tentative D call TRBD2 (5 bases). Germline-derived CDR1 and CDR2 are SNHLY and FYNNEI. CDR3 length: 15 residues. The ends were cut back, 6 bases at V and 4 bases at J, with 16 bases in the middle. The CDR3 protein is CASRLAGEYYNEQFF. The CDR3 DNA sequence: TGTGCCAGCAGGCTCGCGGGTGAATATTACAATGAGCAGTTCTTC.

This clonotype has at least ten counts. The chain joins TRBV28 to TRBJ2-7, with 11 bases identical to TRBD2. There are 15 residues in the CDR3. V lost 7 bases to trimming and J lost 0 bases; unmatched junction nucleotides: 5. The germline V gene encodes CDR1 MDHEN and CDR2 SYDVKM. CDR3: CASTPGTSGSYEQYF. The CDR3 DNA follows: TGTGCCAGCACCCCCGGGACTAGCGGCTCCTACGAGCAGTACTTC.